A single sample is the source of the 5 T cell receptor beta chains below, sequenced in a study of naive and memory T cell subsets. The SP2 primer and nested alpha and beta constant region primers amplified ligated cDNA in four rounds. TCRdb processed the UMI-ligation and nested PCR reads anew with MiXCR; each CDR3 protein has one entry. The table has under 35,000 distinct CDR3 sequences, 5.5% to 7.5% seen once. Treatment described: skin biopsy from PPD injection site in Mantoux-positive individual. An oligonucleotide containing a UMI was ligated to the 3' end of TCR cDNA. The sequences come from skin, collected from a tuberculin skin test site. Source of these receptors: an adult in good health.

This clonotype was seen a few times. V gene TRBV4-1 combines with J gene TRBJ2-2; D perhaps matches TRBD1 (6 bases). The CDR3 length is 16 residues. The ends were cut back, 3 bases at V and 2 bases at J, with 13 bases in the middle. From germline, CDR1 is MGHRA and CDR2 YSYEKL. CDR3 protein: CASSHAGTPNTGELFF. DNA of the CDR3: TGCGCCAGCAGCCATGCCGGGACACCTAACACCGGGGAGCTGTTTTTT.

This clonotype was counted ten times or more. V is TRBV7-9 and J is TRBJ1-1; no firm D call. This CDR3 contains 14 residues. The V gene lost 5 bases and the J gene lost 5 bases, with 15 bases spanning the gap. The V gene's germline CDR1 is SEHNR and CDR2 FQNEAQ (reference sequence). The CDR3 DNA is TGTGCCAGCAGCCCGACGGCCGGTCGTACTGAAGCTTTCTTT. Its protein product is CASSPTAGRTEAFF.

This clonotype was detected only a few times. The CDR3 protein is CASQQRLAVYNEQFF. Here the CDR3 DNA reads TGTGCCAGCCAGCAGAGACTAGCGGTCTACAATGAGCAGTTCTTC. The J gene is TRBJ2-1, the V gene TRBV12-3 or TRBV12-4, with TRBD2 identical over 9 bases. This CDR3 comprises 15 residues. With 8 bases clipped from V and 3 bases from J, the junction kept 8 bases outside the gene matches.

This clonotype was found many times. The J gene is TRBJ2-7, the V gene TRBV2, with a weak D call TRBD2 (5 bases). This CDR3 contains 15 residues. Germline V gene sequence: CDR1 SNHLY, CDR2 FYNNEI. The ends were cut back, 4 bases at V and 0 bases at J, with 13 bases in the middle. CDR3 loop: CASSVPERGSYEQYF. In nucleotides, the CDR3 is TGTGCCAGCAGTGTGCCGGAACGGGGCTCCTACGAGCAGTACTTC.

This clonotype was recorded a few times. The CDR3 here is CANGGERIYNEQFF. The DNA for the CDR3 is TGTGCCAACGGGGGGGAACGAATTTACAATGAGCAGTTCTTC. V and J are TRBV6-5 and TRBJ2-1; 8 positions match TRBD2. CDR3 length: 14 residues. Germline V gene data show CDR1 as MNHEY and CDR2 as SVGAGI. V was pared by 10 bases and J by 4 bases, with 9 bases of the junction left unmatched.